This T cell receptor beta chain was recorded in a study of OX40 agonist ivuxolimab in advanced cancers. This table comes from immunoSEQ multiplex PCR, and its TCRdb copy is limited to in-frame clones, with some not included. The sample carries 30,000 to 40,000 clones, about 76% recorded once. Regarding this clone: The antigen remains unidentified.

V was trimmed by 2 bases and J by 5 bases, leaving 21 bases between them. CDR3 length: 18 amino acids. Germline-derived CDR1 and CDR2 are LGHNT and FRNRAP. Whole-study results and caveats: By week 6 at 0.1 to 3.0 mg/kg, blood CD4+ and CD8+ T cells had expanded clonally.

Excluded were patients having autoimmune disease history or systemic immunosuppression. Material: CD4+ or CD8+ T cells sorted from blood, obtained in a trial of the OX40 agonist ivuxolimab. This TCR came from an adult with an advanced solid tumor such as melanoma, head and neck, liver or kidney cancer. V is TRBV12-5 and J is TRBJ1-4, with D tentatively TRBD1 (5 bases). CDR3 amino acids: CASGLLQGYGRENEKLFF. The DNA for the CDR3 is TGTGCTAGTGGTTTGTTACAAGGCTATGGCAGGGAAAATGAAAAACTGTTTTTT.